A selection of T cell receptor beta chains follows, all from one sample in a study of T cell responses to AZD1222 COVID-19 vaccine. TCRdb's table, derived via immunoSEQ multiplex PCR, lists solely in-frame clones and lacks some. The repertoire includes more than 85,000 clones, about 88% of them detected once, and less than 6% sits in the top ten. The source was peripheral blood, collected on day 0 of AZD1222 vaccination. The receptors shown here come from an adult in good health. Each CDR3 is given with its conserved first and last residue. The D gene is left open where the match is weak. Some rows mark clone size as missing; the rest say once, few, many or name a class of expanded clone.

cdr3_length | j_call | v_call | clone_size | d_call | cdr3_aa | cdr3_nt
15 | TRBJ1-1 | TRBV21-1 | few | - | CASSPRDRGNTEAFF | TGTGCCAGCAGCCCTCGGGACAGGGGGAACACTGAAGCTTTCTTT
13 | TRBJ2-7 | TRBV29-1 | - | TRBD1 | CSVETGRTYEQYF | TGCAGCGTTGAGACAGGGAGAACCTACGAGCAGTACTTC
11 | TRBJ1-1 | TRBV28 | - | - | CASRLNTEAFF | TGTGCCAGCAGGCTGAACACTGAAGCTTTCTTT
14 | TRBJ1-3 | TRBV7-2 | - | - | CASSLGNSGNTIYF | TGTGCCAGCAGCTTAGGGAACTCTGGAAACACCATATATTTT
15 | TRBJ1-6 | TRBV3-1/TRBV3-2 | - | - | CASSQVRGPPAPLHF | TGTGCCAGCAGCCAAGTTCGAGGGCCCCCCGCACCCCTCCACTTT
13 | TRBJ1-5 | TRBV6-5 | - | TRBD1 | CASARQGFQPQHF | TGTGCCAGCGCCAGACAGGGTTTCCAGCCCCAGCATTTT
16 | TRBJ2-1 | TRBV7-3 | - | TRBD2 | CASSLTGLAGRNEQFF | TGTGCCAGCAGCTTAACTGGACTAGCGGGTAGGAATGAGCAGTTCTTC
11 | TRBJ1-2 | TRBV5-6 | once | TRBD1 | CASSDRGGYTF | TGTGCCAGCAGCGACAGGGGTGGCTACACCTTC
16 | TRBJ1-2 | TRBV6-6 | - | - | CASSYSDSLYNYGYTF | TGTGCCAGCAGTTACTCGGACAGCCTATACAACTATGGCTACACCTTC
14 | TRBJ2-5 | TRBV5-6 | - | TRBD1 | CASSFQGAGETQYF | TGTGCCAGCAGCTTTCAGGGGGCAGGGGAGACCCAGTACTTC
13 | TRBJ2-7 | TRBV5-5 | - | - | CASTRPDLGGQYF | TGTGCCAGCACCCGGCCGGATCTCGGCGGGCAGTACTTC
19 | TRBJ2-4 | TRBV4-2 | - | TRBD1 | CASSQGAGQGRYGKNIQYF | TGTGCCAGCAGCCAAGGTGCTGGACAGGGGAGGTATGGCAAAAACATTCAGTACTTC
16 | TRBJ1-4 | TRBV18 | - | - | CASSRTADFPNEKLFF | TGTGCCAGCTCCCGGACAGCTGATTTCCCTAATGAAAAACTGTTTTTT
14 | TRBJ2-3 | TRBV7-2 | - | - | CASSLKWGDDTQYF | TGTGCCAGCAGCTTAAAGTGGGGCGATGATACGCAGTATTTT
15 | TRBJ1-1 | TRBV27 | - | - | CASNLQASSFTEAFF | TGTGCCAGCAACCTACAGGCCTCGTCCTTCACTGAAGCTTTCTTT
15 | TRBJ2-2 | TRBV28 | - | - | CASSPPNRVTGELFF | TGTGCCAGCAGTCCACCAAACAGGGTGACCGGGGAGCTGTTTTTT
13 | TRBJ2-6 | TRBV28 | few | - | CASSRLRANVLTF | TGTGCCAGCAGCCGTCTGAGGGCCAACGTCCTGACTTTC
13 | TRBJ1-2 | TRBV27 | - | TRBD1 | CASSFGQGFGYTF | TGTGCCAGCAGTTTTGGACAGGGGTTTGGCTACACCTTC
15 | TRBJ1-3 | TRBV18 | - | TRBD1 | CASSPSQGAGNTIYF | TGTGCCAGCTCACCAAGTCAGGGGGCTGGAAACACCATATATTTT
15 | TRBJ2-7 | TRBV16 | - | - | CASSPTDSYPYEQYF | TGTGCCAGCAGCCCTACGGACAGTTACCCCTACGAGCAGTACTTC
16 | TRBJ2-3 | TRBV11-2 | - | TRBD1 | CASSSRDRGVTDTQYF | TGTGCCAGCAGCTCCCGGGACAGGGGGGTCACAGATACGCAGTATTTT
13 | TRBJ2-7 | TRBV10-3 | - | - | CAATRNDHYEQYF | TGTGCCGCCACACGGAATGATCACTACGAGCAGTACTTC
16 | TRBJ2-1 | TRBV24-1 | - | TRBD2 | CATSDQLAGLGNEQFF | TGTGCCACCAGTGATCAACTAGCGGGTTTGGGGAATGAGCAGTTCTTC
14 | TRBJ2-1 | TRBV4-3 | - | - | CASSPQQVLGEQFF | TGCGCCAGCAGCCCCCAACAGGTTTTGGGTGAGCAGTTCTTC